This T cell receptor (beta chain) is from a study of blood T cell repertoires in COVID-19. About the research overall: Donors in the United States, Italy and Spain gave samples during acute or convalescent COVID-19.

Germline-derived CDR1 and CDR2 are SGHTA and FQGNSA. CDR3 size: 16 residues. V dropped 0 bases and J dropped 7 bases, with 16 bases sitting between them. Methods used by the authors: From reference gene primer amplification, estimates of nucleated cell counts were derived. The data were produced by immunoSEQ multiplex PCR, yet TCRdb's version contains in-frame clones alone and is incomplete. The V and J calls and clone size are taken from that table; D and trimming were inferred from the DNA. Of roughly 500,000 clones listed, more than 85% are singletons. Two negative PCRs, clearance, or symptom resolution were required of recovered Cohort 3 donors.

This clonotype was sampled from a woman aged 55 to 70 who had recovered from COVID-19. Sequenced material: PBMCs or T cells enriched from blood (not recorded which). The chain joins TRBV7-2 to TRBJ1-5; tentatively, D is TRBD1 (6 bases). CDR3 bases: TGTGCCAGCAGCTTAGCTGGGCCAGGGGTTGGCCAGCCCCAGCATTTT. Translation: CASSLAGPGVGQPQHF.